Below, 29 T cell receptor beta chains from the same sample are listed, as sequenced in a study of CD8 T cells in ankylosing spondylitis. These receptors have no known antigen. TCRdb reprocessed the 5' RACE reads with MiXCR, giving one entry per CDR3 protein. The repertoire has 130,000 or so distinct CDR3 sequences, roughly a sixth of them found once; the top ten carry approximately 30%. Overall study results and limits: Characteristic of ankylosing spondylitis blood, it appeared, was a TCR beta motif comprising about eight highly homologous variants.

The sample comprised blood, either unsorted or a sorted T cell fraction (not recorded which). These receptor sequences come from a male donor with ankylosing spondylitis.

This chain joins TRBV25-1 and TRBJ2-1; TRBD1 is a possible D gene (5 bases). CDR3 length equals 14 residues. Germline-derived CDR1 and CDR2 are MGHDK and SYGVNS. The V end lost 2 bases, the J end lost 4 bases, and 9 bases lay between the germline ends. The CDR3 sequence is CASSETDSYNEQFF. Written as DNA, the CDR3 is TGTGCCAGCAGTGAAACAGACAGTTACAATGAGCAGTTCTTC.

This clonotype was seen more than once but under ten times. This chain joins TRBV6-5 and TRBJ2-3; tentatively, D is TRBD2 (7 bases). Germline assignment: CDR1 MNHEY and CDR2 SVGAGI. The CDR3 contains 17 residues. V was pared by 2 bases and J by 2 bases, with 17 bases between. This chain's CDR3 is CASSYDGAGAATDTQYF. DNA for the CDR3: TGTGCCAGCAGTTACGACGGGGCGGGGGCCGCCACAGATACGCAGTATTTT.

This clonotype appeared a few times. V is TRBV10-3 and J is TRBJ1-2; a possible D gene is TRBD1 (5 bases). CDR1 and CDR2 from the germline V gene are ENHRY and SYGVKD. The CDR3 totals 16 residues. The V end lost 3 bases, the J end lost 2 bases, and 16 bases lay between the germline ends. The CDR3 DNA reads TGTGCCATCAGTGAATCTGGGACCGGGTCAAACTATGGCTACACCTTC. As protein: CAISESGTGSNYGYTF.

This chain uses TRBV12-3 or TRBV12-4 with TRBJ2-5; D unclear. Trimming left V 3 bases short and J 5 bases short, with 13 bases between. The CDR3 consists of 14 residues. The CDR3 here is CASSFVVDRETQYF. The CDR3, as DNA: TGTGCCAGCAGTTTTGTGGTAGACCGGGAGACCCAGTACTTC.

This clonotype was seen more than once but under ten times. The chain joins TRBV7-6 to TRBJ2-3; tentatively, D is TRBD1 or TRBD2 (5 bases each). The germline gives CDR1 SGHVS, CDR2 FNYEAQ. The V gene lost 6 bases and the J gene lost 3 bases, with 19 bases spanning the gap. The CDR3 has 16 amino acids. The CDR3: CASSLEWDGRTDTQYF. In DNA, the CDR3 is TGTGCCAGCAGTCTAGAGTGGGACGGCCGGACAGATACGCAGTATTTT.

This clonotype was seen a few times. The gene calls are TRBV4-2 and TRBJ2-7, with D perhaps matching TRBD1 or TRBD2 (5 bases each). This CDR3 has 17 residues. Germline values: CDR1 LGHNA, CDR2 YNFKEQ. Trimming pared 0 bases from V and 4 bases from J, leaving 19 bases between. The CDR3 bases are TGTGCCAGCAGCCAAGAATGGCCCCTAGCAGGGTCTTACGAGCAGTACTTC. Amino acids: CASSQEWPLAGSYEQYF.

This chain links TRBV6-6 with TRBJ1-4; D remains unclear. The V gene lost 4 bases and the J gene lost 6 bases, with 3 bases spanning the gap. Germline values: CDR1 MNHNY, CDR2 SVGAGI (reference sequence). The CDR3 runs 11 residues. The CDR3 region has the DNA TGTGCCAGCAGTTGGGATGAAAAACTGTTTTTT. Encoded protein: CASSWDEKLFF.

This clonotype has only a few counts. This sequence joins TRBV27 and TRBJ2-5, with D maybe TRBD2 (5 bases). This CDR3 comprises 13 residues. The ends were cut back, 5 bases at V and 8 bases at J, with 15 bases in the middle. The germline V gene encodes CDR1 MNHEY and CDR2 SMNVEV (reference sequence). The CDR3 sequence is CASSPTAGGTQYF. CDR3 bases: TGTGCCAGCAGTCCGACCGCGGGCGGAACCCAGTACTTC.

The chain combines TRBV27 with TRBJ1-2; 8 bases line up with TRBD1. With 10 bases clipped from V and 4 bases from J, the junction kept 14 bases outside the gene matches. The CDR3 consists of 15 residues. Germline CDR1 and CDR2: MNHEY and SMNVEV (reference sequence). CDR3 loop: CATSGQGKGGYGYTF. The CDR3, as DNA: TGTGCCACCTCAGGACAGGGAAAAGGGGGCTATGGCTACACCTTC.

V is TRBV6-5 and J is TRBJ1-1, with no clear D. V gave up 0 bases and J gave up 3 bases, with 5 bases separating them. The length of the CDR3 is 13 residues. In germline, CDR1 is MNHEY, CDR2 SVGAGI. The CDR3 DNA reads as TGTGCCAGCAGTTACTCCATTTACACTGAAGCTTTCTTT. This sequence encodes CASSYSIYTEAFF.

This clonotype was observed a handful of times. The V call is TRBV28, the J call TRBJ2-2; the D gene is possibly TRBD2 (6 bases). The V gene's germline CDR1 is MDHEN and CDR2 SYDVKM. CDR3 length: 13 amino acids. The V and J ends lost 11 bases and 7 bases respectively, with 17 bases between them. The CDR3, as DNA: TGTGCCGTCTGGGCAGGGAGGATCGGGGAGCTGTTTTTT. The encoded protein is CAVWAGRIGELFF.

The CDR3 DNA follows: TGTGCCAGCAGCCAAGAGCCGGGACAGGGAACCTACGAGCAGTACTTC. Translated: CASSQEPGQGTYEQYF. The V gene is TRBV4-2, the J gene TRBJ2-7, with 9 bases fitting TRBD1. This CDR3 is 16 amino acids long. J gave up 2 bases and V 0 bases, and 5 bases lay outside the gene matches. Germline-derived CDR1 and CDR2 are LGHNA and YNFKEQ.

Only a few counts were recorded for this clonotype. The rearrangement uses TRBV27 and TRBJ2-4; 10 bases fit TRBD1. Losses at the gene ends were 10 bases for V and 6 bases for J; bases not matched to a gene: 3. The CDR3 spans 12 residues. Germline V gene lookup returns CDR1 MNHEY and CDR2 SMNVEV (reference sequence). The CDR3 region has the DNA TGTGCCACCAGGACAGGGGGAAACATTCAGTACTTC. It encodes CATRTGGNIQYF.

CDR3 DNA: TGCGCCAGCAGCCCCCAGGCAGGGCTCGATGAGCAGTTCTTC. It codes for CASSPQAGLDEQFF. The V and J genes are TRBV4-1 and TRBJ2-1; possible D gene TRBD1, 5 bases. This CDR3 has 14 amino acids. V lost 4 bases to trimming and J lost 8 bases, with 15 bases between them. Germline values: CDR1 MGHRA, CDR2 YSYEKL.

This clonotype was counted at least ten times. The chain combines TRBV4-1 with TRBJ1-2; no firm D call. This CDR3 spans 15 amino acids. Trimming took off 2 bases at V and 5 bases at J, with 15 bases between the two ends. The germline CDR1 and CDR2 sequences are MGHRA and YSYEKL. The CDR3 loop reads CASSQRPDSPYGYTF. In nucleotides, the CDR3 is TGCGCCAGCAGCCAACGACCGGATTCTCCTTATGGCTACACCTTC.

The chain has TRBV19 and TRBJ2-7, with D perhaps TRBD2 (5 bases). V was pared by 3 bases and J by 0 bases, with 12 bases between. The CDR3 extends over 15 amino acids. CDR1 is LNHDA and CDR2 is SQIVND in the germline V gene (reference sequence). The CDR3 DNA reads as TGTGCCAGTAGTATCTCGGTAGCGAGCTCCTACGAGCAGTACTTC. Protein: CASSISVASSYEQYF.

This clonotype was seen a few times. The chain employs TRBV12-3 or TRBV12-4 and TRBJ1-1; the D is unclear. Trimming left V 6 bases short and J 6 bases short, with 17 bases between. The CDR3 length is 14 residues. CDR3 sequence reads: CASSPPDLKAEAFF. In DNA, the CDR3 is TGTGCCAGCAGCCCCCCGGATCTAAAGGCTGAAGCTTTCTTT.

The gene calls are TRBV5-1 and TRBJ2-7; D gene ambiguous. Trimming shortened V by 0 bases and J by 2 bases, and 6 bases separated the two germline ends. CDR3 length: 13 amino acids. Germline V gives CDR1 SGHRS, CDR2 YFSETQ. The CDR3 bases are TGCGCCAGCAGCTTGGCAGACCCCTACGAGCAGTACTTC. Translated: CASSLADPYEQYF.

This clonotype was detected a few times. The chain is built from TRBV27 and TRBJ1-2; D is perhaps TRBD1 (6 bases). The CDR3 is 12 amino acids. With 6 bases removed from V and 4 bases from J, the gap between germline ends came to 9 bases. Germline lookup yields CDR1 MNHEY and CDR2 SMNVEV (reference sequence). The DNA for the CDR3 is TGTGCCAGCAGAAGGGGGACCTATGGCTACACCTTC. Translating gives CASRRGTYGYTF.

This chain uses TRBV15 with TRBJ2-3; D is uncertain. This CDR3 has 14 amino acids. Germline V gene data show CDR1 as LNHNV and CDR2 as YYDKDF (reference sequence). V was trimmed by 5 bases and J by 3 bases, leaving 12 bases between them. The CDR3 DNA follows: TGTGCCACCAGCCGGAGCGTCAGAACAGATACGCAGTATTTT. Its protein is CATSRSVRTDTQYF.

This chain connects TRBV7-2 to TRBJ2-7, with TRBD1 matching 8 bases. Trimming took 7 bases from V and 2 from J; bases not matched to a gene: 4. CDR3 size: 13 residues. Germline V gene data show CDR1 as SGHTA and CDR2 as FQGNSA. CDR3 DNA sequence: TGTGCCAGCAACCGGGACAGGACCTACGAGCAGTACTTC. This encodes CASNRDRTYEQYF.

Only a few counts were recorded for this clonotype. The chain has TRBV9 and TRBJ2-7, with 10 bases that match TRBD2. The V and J ends lost 0 bases and 3 bases, in that order; junction bases with no gene match: 3. The length of the CDR3 is 15 residues. Germline V gene lookup returns CDR1 SGDLS and CDR2 YYNGEE. The CDR3 reads CASSVASGRIYEQYF. The DNA of the CDR3 is TGTGCCAGCAGCGTAGCTAGCGGGAGAATCTACGAGCAGTACTTC.

This clonotype was seen more than once but under ten times. This chain uses TRBV29-1 with TRBJ2-7, with 8 bases matching TRBD1. Germline loops: CDR1 SQVTM, CDR2 ANQGSEA. The V segment lost 4 bases and the J segment 5 bases; nucleotides outside the gene matches: 10. The CDR3 has 14 amino acids. CDR3 DNA: TGCAGCGTTGCGGGGTCAAAGGACAGGGACGAGCAGTACTTC. Its protein is CSVAGSKDRDEQYF.

This clonotype was counted only a few times. J is TRBJ1-5 and V is TRBV27; D gene uncertain. The germline gives CDR1 MNHEY, CDR2 SMNVEV (reference sequence). The CDR3 is 12 residues long. Trimming removed 5 bases from V and 9 bases from J, with 11 bases in between. Here the CDR3 DNA reads TGTGCCAGCAGTACTGGCGGTGGGCCCCAGCATTTT. Its translation: CASSTGGGPQHF.

This clonotype has a count of ten or more. At one end the junction does not follow the germline gene, possibly because of a read error. The CDR3 region has the DNA TGCAGCGTGGAAGGGACTAGTTATAACAATGAGCAGTTCTTC. This sequence encodes CSVEGTSYNNEQFF. The chain is built from TRBV29-1 and TRBJ2-1; 8 bases are a match to TRBD2. This CDR3 comprises 14 residues. The germline V gene encodes CDR1 SQVTM and CDR2 ANQGSEA.

This clonotype has more than one count but fewer than ten. This chain uses TRBV28 with TRBJ2-1; TRBD1 is a possible D gene (6 bases). Trimming pared 5 bases from V and 9 bases from J, leaving 11 bases between. CDR1 and CDR2 (germline): MDHEN, SYDVKM. CDR3 length: 12 amino acids. The chain's CDR3 is CASSHRVTEQFF. DNA for the CDR3: TGTGCCAGCAGTCACAGGGTTACTGAGCAGTTCTTC.

This chain uses TRBV20-1 with TRBJ2-7, with TRBD2 identical over 8 bases. Trimming at V came to 3 bases and at J to 3 bases, leaving 7 bases not matched to a gene. The CDR3 runs 14 residues. Germline CDR1 is DFQATT and CDR2 is SNEGSKA (reference sequence). CDR3 sequence (DNA): TGCAGTGCTAGGGTACTAGCGGAGGGCTACGAGCAGTACTTC. This sequence encodes CSARVLAEGYEQYF.

V and J are TRBV7-8 and TRBJ1-4; TRBD1 is a possible D gene (5 bases). The CDR3 runs 15 residues. V was shortened by 6 bases and J by 0 bases, with 11 bases between the two germline ends. CDR1 is SGHVS, CDR2 FQNEAQ, per germline. CDR3 sequence reads: CASSPRGATNEKLFF. The CDR3 nucleotides are TGTGCCAGCAGTCCACGGGGGGCAACTAATGAAAAACTGTTTTTT.

This sequence joins TRBV9 and TRBJ2-1, with TRBD1 identical over 9 bases. The CDR3 contains 15 residues. J lost 2 bases, V lost 2 bases, and 2 bases had no gene match. Germline-derived CDR1 and CDR2 are SGDLS and YYNGEE. The CDR3 bases are TGTGCCAGCAGCGTTAGACAGGGGGCCTACAATGAGCAGTTCTTC. Translating gives CASSVRQGAYNEQFF.